This TCR beta chain was sequenced for a study of T cells in Graves' hyperthyroidism and ophthalmopathy. As for the study in general: The authors collected peripheral blood at initial diagnosis, before any treatment.

Study-wide findings and caveats: The model identified upcoming ophthalmopathy a median approximately six months ahead of onset. In simple terms, a model built on 13 V-J features told ophthalmopathy apart from stable hyperthyroidism. In blood, most of the thyroid clonotypes expanded above 0.001 were also present.

This CDR3 is 14 amino acids long. V lost 4 bases, J lost 8 bases, and 14 bases lay in between. Germline-derived CDR1 and CDR2 are LGHNA and YSLEER. In regard to this clonotype: Its antigen is currently unknown.

The TCR beta CDR3 regions underwent amplification using RNA transcripts as the source. The primer set for the first-round RT-PCR of the TCR CDR3 was HTBI. TCRdb called the multiplex PCR reads again in MiXCR, with one record for every CDR3 protein. The sample has approximately 600,000 distinct CDR3 sequences, roughly 20% seen once. The chain joins TRBV4-3 to TRBJ1-4, with a possible D match to TRBD1 (5 bases). This TCR was sampled from a man younger than 45 with Graves' ophthalmopathy. The sample consisted of blood. The CDR3 DNA is TGCGCCAGCAGCCCCGACGGGGGTGGGGAAAAACTGTTTTTT. Translation gives CASSPDGGGEKLFF.